This T cell receptor (beta chain) was captured in a study of cytomegalovirus exposure and HLA in healthy donors. Study-level findings and limits: Roughly uniform sequencing depth across donors was assumed, possibly incorrectly.

V gave up 2 bases and J gave up 2 bases, with 13 bases separating them. CDR1 is ENHRY and CDR2 is SYGVKD in the germline V gene. CDR3 length equals 15 residues. Primers: 60 Vbeta forward and 13 Jbeta reverse. Profiled with immunoSEQ multiplex PCR; TCRdb holds only in-frame clones, not every one. The profile shows about 120,000 clones, more than 55% of them singletons. Comment on this clone: Its specificity is not known.

The sequence came from a man younger than 30 in good health and CMV-seronegative. The chain is built from TRBV10-3 and TRBJ2-7; TRBD1 might be the D (6 bases). The specimen was PBMCs. This chain's CDR3 is CAISEGIGQTYEQYF. CDR3 DNA: TGTGCCATCAGTGAGGGGATCGGACAGACCTACGAGCAGTACTTC.